This T cell receptor beta chain was sequenced in a study of control samples from healthy donors and cancer patients. Between the trimmed V and J ends, which lost 0 bases and 2 bases, there was a span of 12 bases. Germline lookup yields CDR1 SGHRS and CDR2 YFSETQ. The CDR3 has 16 residues. The repertoire was sequenced with immunoSEQ multiplex PCR; TCRdb's copy has only in-frame clones and lacks some. The table shows under 140,000 clones, with roughly 90% occurring only once. The receptor was derived from a woman aged 55-70 years with lung cancer. The specimen sequenced was PBMCs. The genes are TRBV5-1 and TRBJ1-3; the D gene is possibly TRBD1 (6 bases). CDR3 in amino acids: CASSLDRVETGNTIYF. CDR3 nucleotides: TGCGCCAGCAGCTTGGACAGGGTAGAGACTGGAAACACCATATATTTT.